This T cell receptor beta chain was profiled in a study of cytomegalovirus exposure and HLA in healthy donors. The PCR contained 60 Vbeta and 13 Jbeta primers. Profiled with immunoSEQ multiplex PCR; TCRdb holds only in-frame clones, not every one. The table records over 150,000 clones, roughly 80% of them present only once. Concerning this clone itself: The antigen is undetermined.

Findings and limits, study-wide: As confirmed in vitro, a few CMV-associated chains were specific for CMV antigens. Certain indistinguishable V segments, among them TRBV6-2 and TRBV6-3, were excluded.

The V gene lost 1 base and the J gene lost 6 bases, with 9 bases spanning the gap. This CDR3 contains 13 residues. Looked up from germline, CDR1 is MDHEN and CDR2 is SYDVKM. The chain couples TRBV28 to TRBJ1-2; D is uncertain. This TCR derives from a man between 45 and 60 years old in good health and CMV-seropositive. The sample taken for sequencing was PBMCs. The CDR3 sequence: CASSLLIRDGYTF. Here the CDR3 DNA reads TGTGCCAGCAGTTTATTGATCCGGGATGGCTACACCTTC.